This TCR beta chain was recovered during a study of a mutant IDH1 vaccine in newly diagnosed glioma. In the study overall: Treated patients, approximately 60% male and approximately 38% female, averaged 40.4 years of age.

TCRdb's copy holds only in-frame clones and misses some; the assay was immunoSEQ multiplex PCR. Of 80,000 to 100,000 clones listed, over 75% are singletons. Sample time point: baseline, week 1 (first vaccination visit). Treatment: pre-vaccination baseline after standard-of-care therapy. New IDH1-mutant, ATRX-lost WHO grade 3 or 4 astrocytomas occurred in donors. Per germline, CDR1 MNHEY and CDR2 SVGAGI. The CDR3 is 13 amino acids. V shed 9 bases and J 2 bases; nucleotides not matched to a gene: 2. This TCR came from a man between 40 and 49 years old with glioma. Some clones in this sample may be carry-over from other donors' samples. The chain carries TRBV6-5 and TRBJ1-5, with TRBD1 matching over 9 bases. This sample comprised PBMCs, obtained from a glioma patient treated with radiotherapy, temozolomide or both. The CDR3 loop is CASRDRGNQPQHF. The DNA for the CDR3 is TGTGCCAGTCGGGACAGGGGCAATCAGCCCCAGCATTTT.